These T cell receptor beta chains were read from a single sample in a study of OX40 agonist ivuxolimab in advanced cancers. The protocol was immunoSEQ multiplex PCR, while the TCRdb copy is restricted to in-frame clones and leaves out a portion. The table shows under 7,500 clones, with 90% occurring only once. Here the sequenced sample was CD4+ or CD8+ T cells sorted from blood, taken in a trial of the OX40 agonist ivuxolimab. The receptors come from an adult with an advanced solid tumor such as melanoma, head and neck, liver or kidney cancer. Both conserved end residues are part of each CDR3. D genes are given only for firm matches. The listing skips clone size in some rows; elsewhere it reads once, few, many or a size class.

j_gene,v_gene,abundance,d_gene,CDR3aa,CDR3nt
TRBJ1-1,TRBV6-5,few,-,CASSYSGRGTEAFF,TGTGCCAGCAGTTACTCGGGGAGGGGCACTGAAGCTTTCTTT
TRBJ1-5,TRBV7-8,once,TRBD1,CASSLLGGSNNQPQHF,TGTGCCAGCAGCCTCTTAGGGGGCTCGAACAATCAGCCCCAGCATTTT
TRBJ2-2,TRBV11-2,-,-,CASSLAGENTGELFF,TGTGCCAGCAGCTTAGCGGGAGAGAACACCGGGGAGCTGTTTTTT
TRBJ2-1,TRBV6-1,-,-,CASSEVRGLRAVNEQFF,TGTGCCAGCAGTGAAGTACGAGGACTCAGGGCGGTCAATGAGCAGTTCTTC
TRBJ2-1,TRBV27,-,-,CASSLSVGLPGYNEQFF,TGTGCCAGCAGTTTATCAGTTGGACTACCGGGATACAATGAGCAGTTCTTC
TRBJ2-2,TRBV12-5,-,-,CASGFGGIRTGELFF,TGTGCTAGTGGTTTCGGAGGGATTAGGACCGGGGAGCTGTTTTTT
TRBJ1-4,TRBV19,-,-,CASSRQGTNEKLFF,TGTGCCAGTAGTCGGCAGGGCACTAATGAAAAACTGTTTTTT
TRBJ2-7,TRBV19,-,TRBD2,CASSRGLAGTYEQYF,TGTGCCAGTAGTAGGGGACTAGCGGGGACCTACGAGCAGTACTTC
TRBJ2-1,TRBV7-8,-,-,CASSLATEQFF,TGTGCCAGCAGCTTAGCAACCGAGCAGTTCTTC
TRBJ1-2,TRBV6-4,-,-,CASSDGSGDYGYTF,TGTGCCAGCAGTGACGGGTCAGGGGATTATGGCTACACCTTC
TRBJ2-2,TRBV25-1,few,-,CASSGRGLDTGELFF,TGTGCCAGCAGTGGGAGGGGGCTTGATACCGGGGAGCTGTTTTTT
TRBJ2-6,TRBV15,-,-,CATRKTGSGANVLTF,TGTGCCACCAGAAAGACGGGCTCTGGGGCCAACGTCCTGACTTTC
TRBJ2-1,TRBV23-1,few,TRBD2,CASSQSSGLAHNEQFF,TGCGCCAGCAGTCAATCGTCGGGACTAGCCCACAATGAGCAGTTCTTC
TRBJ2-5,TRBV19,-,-,CASSKDREGEGGETQYF,TGTGCCAGTAGTAAGGACAGGGAGGGAGAGGGTGGAGAGACCCAGTACTTC
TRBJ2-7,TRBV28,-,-,CASSYLGKGMDEQYF,TGTGCCAGCAGCTACCTCGGAAAGGGCATGGACGAGCAGTACTTC
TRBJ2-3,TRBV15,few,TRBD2,CATSSGGGEVTQYF,TGTGCCACCAGCAGTGGGGGGGGTGAGGTTACGCAGTATTTT
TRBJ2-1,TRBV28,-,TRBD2,CASRRDSGSSYNEQFF,TGTGCCAGCAGGAGAGATAGCGGGAGCTCCTACAATGAGCAGTTCTTC
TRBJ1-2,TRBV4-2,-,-,CASSPLARLNYGYTF,TGTGCCAGCAGTCCACTCGCGCGGCTTAACTATGGCTACACCTTC
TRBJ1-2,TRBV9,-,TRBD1,CASSPFGTGGSGYTF,TGTGCCAGCAGCCCCTTCGGGACAGGGGGATCTGGCTACACCTTC
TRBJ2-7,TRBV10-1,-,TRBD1,CASSDQGDSSPYEQYF,TGCGCCAGCAGTGACCAGGGGGACAGTTCCCCCTACGAGCAGTACTTC
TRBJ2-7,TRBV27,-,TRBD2,CASSLSLAGVEQYF,TGTGCCAGCAGTTTATCACTAGCGGGAGTCGAGCAGTACTTC
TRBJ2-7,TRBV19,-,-,CASSKAINYEQYF,TGTGCCAGTAGTAAGGCCATTAACTACGAGCAGTACTTC
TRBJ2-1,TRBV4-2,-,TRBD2,CASSQGVASGAVEQFF,TGTGCCAGCAGCCAAGGGGTTGCTAGCGGGGCGGTTGAGCAGTTCTTC
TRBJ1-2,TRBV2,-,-,CASSETGIANYGYTF,TGTGCCAGCAGTGAAACAGGGATCGCTAACTATGGCTACACCTTC
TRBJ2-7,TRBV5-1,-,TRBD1,CASSSHRDRAHEQYF,TGCGCCAGCAGCTCACACCGGGACAGGGCCCACGAGCAGTACTTC
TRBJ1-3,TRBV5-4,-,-,CASRAIGGNTIYF,TGTGCCAGCAGGGCCATTGGTGGAAACACCATATATTTT
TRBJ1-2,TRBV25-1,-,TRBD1,CASSDYFWRQGAGGYTF,TGTGCCAGCAGTGATTATTTCTGGCGACAGGGCGCCGGAGGCTACACCTTC
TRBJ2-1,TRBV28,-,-,CASSRLTNEQFF,TGTGCCAGCAGTCGTTTAACCAATGAGCAGTTCTTC
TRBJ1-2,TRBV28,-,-,CASSDGGGDYGYTF,TGTGCCAGCAGCGACGGGGGGGGCGACTATGGCTACACCTTC
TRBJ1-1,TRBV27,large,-,CASSTMGGPNTEAFF,TGTGCCAGCAGTACGATGGGGGGCCCGAACACTGAAGCTTTCTTT
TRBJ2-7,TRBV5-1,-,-,CASSHGPSYEQYF,TGCGCCAGCAGTCATGGACCATCCTACGAGCAGTACTTC
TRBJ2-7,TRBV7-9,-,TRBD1,CASSLGEGQGTSYEQYF,TGTGCCAGCAGCTTAGGGGAAGGACAGGGTACCTCCTACGAGCAGTACTTC
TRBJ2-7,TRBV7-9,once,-,CATESYEQYF,TGTGCCACCGAATCCTACGAGCAGTACTTC
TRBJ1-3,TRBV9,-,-,CASSDAGGYGNTIYF,TGTGCCAGCAGCGACGCTGGGGGTTATGGAAACACCATATATTTT
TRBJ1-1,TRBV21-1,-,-,CASSKVFSNTEAFF,TGTGCCAGCAGCAAAGTATTTTCTAACACTGAAGCTTTCTTT
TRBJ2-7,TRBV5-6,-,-,CASSLEPGVTLGF,TGTGCCAGCAGCTTGGAACCGGGAGTTACCCTGGGTTTC
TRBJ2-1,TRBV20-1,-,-,CSGFSDNEQFF,TGCAGCGGGTTTTCCGACAATGAGCAGTTCTTC
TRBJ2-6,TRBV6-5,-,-,CASGYSSGANVLTF,TGTGCCAGCGGTTATTCATCTGGGGCCAACGTCCTGACTTTC
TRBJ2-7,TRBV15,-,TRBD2,CATGGREGYEQYF,TGTGCCACCGGTGGGCGGGAGGGCTACGAGCAGTACTTC
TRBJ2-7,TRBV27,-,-,CASSPTGASYEQYF,TGTGCCAGCAGTCCAACGGGGGCGTCCTACGAGCAGTACTTC
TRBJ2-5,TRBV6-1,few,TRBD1,CASSEPTGGETQYF,TGTGCCAGCAGTGAACCGACAGGGGGAGAGACCCAGTACTTC
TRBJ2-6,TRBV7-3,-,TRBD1,CASSSPRDREDLGGANVLTF,TGTGCCAGCAGCTCCCCCCGGGACAGGGAAGACCTTGGTGGGGCCAACGTCCTGACTTTC
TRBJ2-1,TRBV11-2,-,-,CASSEAYNEQFF,TGTGCCAGCAGCGAGGCGTACAATGAGCAGTTCTTC
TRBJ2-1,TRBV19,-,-,CASSIAVQGIEQFF,TGTGCCAGTAGTATAGCGGTTCAGGGTATTGAGCAGTTCTTC
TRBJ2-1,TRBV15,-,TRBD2,CATSRDRNRAGAQHYYNEQFF,TGTGCCACCAGCAGAGATCGTAATCGAGCGGGAGCCCAACACTACTACAATGAGCAGTTCTTC
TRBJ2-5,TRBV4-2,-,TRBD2,CASSQDLSGSRLGTQYF,TGTGCCAGCAGCCAAGATCTAAGCGGGAGTCGCCTCGGGACCCAGTACTTC
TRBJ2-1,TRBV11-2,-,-,CASSEIAYYNEQFF,TGTGCCAGCAGCGAAATAGCGTATTACAATGAGCAGTTCTTC
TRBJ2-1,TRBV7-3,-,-,CASSLGPAGDEQFF,TGTGCCAGCAGCTTAGGGCCCGCAGGGGATGAGCAGTTCTTC
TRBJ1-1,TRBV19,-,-,CASSLWGGDGDPEAFF,TGTGCCAGTTCCCTCTGGGGGGGCGATGGGGACCCTGAAGCTTTCTTT
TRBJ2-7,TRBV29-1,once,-,CSVSLSYEQYF,TGCAGCGTTTCGTTGTCCTACGAGCAGTACTTC
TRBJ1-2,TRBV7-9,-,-,CASNLESQGPYGYTF,TGTGCCAGCAACTTAGAGTCCCAGGGACCGTATGGCTACACCTTC
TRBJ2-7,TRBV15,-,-,CATSRSAETSYEQYF,TGTGCCACCAGCAGATCAGCGGAAACGTCCTACGAGCAGTACTTC
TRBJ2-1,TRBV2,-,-,CASSDGFYNEQFF,TGTGCCAGCAGTGACGGGTTCTACAATGAGCAGTTCTTC
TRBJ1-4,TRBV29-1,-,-,CSVRATNEKLFF,TGCAGCGTTCGGGCAACTAATGAAAAACTGTTTTTT
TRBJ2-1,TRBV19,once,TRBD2,CASSISVTSEYNEQFF,TGTGCCAGTAGTATATCAGTAACTAGCGAGTACAATGAGCAGTTCTTC
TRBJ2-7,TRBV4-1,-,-,CASSQASGTLTYEQYF,TGCGCCAGCAGCCAAGCCTCCGGGACACTAACCTACGAGCAGTACTTC
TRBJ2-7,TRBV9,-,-,CASSLGVTSYEQYF,TGTGCCAGCAGCCTAGGAGTTACTTCCTACGAGCAGTACTTC
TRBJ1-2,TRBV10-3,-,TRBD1,CAALTTPRDRFGGYTF,TGTGCCGCGCTAACCACCCCCCGGGACAGGTTCGGGGGCTACACCTTC
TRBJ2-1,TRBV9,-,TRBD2,CASSVVGLAHNEQFF,TGTGCCAGCAGCGTAGTGGGACTAGCCCACAATGAGCAGTTCTTC
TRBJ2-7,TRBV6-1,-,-,CASSNYEQYF,TGTGCCAGCAGCAACTACGAGCAGTACTTC